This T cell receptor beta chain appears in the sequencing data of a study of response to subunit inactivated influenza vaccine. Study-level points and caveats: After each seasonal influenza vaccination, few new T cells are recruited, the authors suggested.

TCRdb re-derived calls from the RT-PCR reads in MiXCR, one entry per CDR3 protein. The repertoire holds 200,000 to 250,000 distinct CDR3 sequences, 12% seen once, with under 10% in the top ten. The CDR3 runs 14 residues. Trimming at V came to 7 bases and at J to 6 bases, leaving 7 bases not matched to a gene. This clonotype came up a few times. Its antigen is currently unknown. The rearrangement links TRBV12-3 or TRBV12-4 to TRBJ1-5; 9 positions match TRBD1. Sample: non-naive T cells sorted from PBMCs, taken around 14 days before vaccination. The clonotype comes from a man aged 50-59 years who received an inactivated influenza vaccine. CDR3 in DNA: TGTGCCAGCATGATACAGGGGGCCGGTCAGCCCCAGCATTTT. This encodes CASMIQGAGQPQHF.